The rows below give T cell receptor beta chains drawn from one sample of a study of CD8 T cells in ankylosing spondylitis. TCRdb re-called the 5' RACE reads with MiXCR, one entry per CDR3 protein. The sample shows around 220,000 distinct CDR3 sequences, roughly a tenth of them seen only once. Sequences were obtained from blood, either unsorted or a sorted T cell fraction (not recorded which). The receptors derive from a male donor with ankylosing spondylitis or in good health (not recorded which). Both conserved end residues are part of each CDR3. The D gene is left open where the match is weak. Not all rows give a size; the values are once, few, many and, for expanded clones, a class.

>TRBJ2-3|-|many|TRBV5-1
TGCGCCAGTTGTGAGGGACCGAGGGCAACAGATACGCAGTATTTT
CASCEGPRATDTQYF
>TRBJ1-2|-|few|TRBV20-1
TGCAGTGCTCAAGACGGCAACTATGGCTACACCTTC
CSAQDGNYGYTF
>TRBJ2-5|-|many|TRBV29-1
TGCAGCGCCTCCAGGGGTGGGGAGACCCAGTACTTC
CSASRGGETQYF
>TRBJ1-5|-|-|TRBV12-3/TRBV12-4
TGTGCCAGCAGTTCCTCTTGGGGGGGACATCAGCCCCAGCATTTT
CASSSSWGGHQPQHF
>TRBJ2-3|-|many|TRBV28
TGTGCCAGCAGTTTAAGAGGAGCGGGCACAGATACGCAGTATTTT
CASSLRGAGTDTQYF
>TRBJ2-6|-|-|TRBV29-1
TGCAGCGTTGAAATTGCAGGTTCTGGGGCCAACGTCCTGACTTTC
CSVEIAGSGANVLTF
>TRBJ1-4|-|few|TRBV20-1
TGCAGTGCTAGCCGGGGGACTAATGAAAAACTGTTTTTT
CSASRGTNEKLFF
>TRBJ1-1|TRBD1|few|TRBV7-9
TGTGCCAGCAGGGGACAGGCGGGACCGAACTATGGCTCTGAAGCTTTCTTT
CASRGQAGPNYGSEAFF
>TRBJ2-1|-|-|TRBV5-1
TGCGCCAGCAGCCCGGGACTGATCCAACAGATCTTC
CASSPGLIQQIF
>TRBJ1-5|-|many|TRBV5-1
TGCGCCAGCAGCACCTTACCTGGCTCGAGTCAGCCCCAGCATTTT
CASSTLPGSSQPQHF
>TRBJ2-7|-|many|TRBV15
TGTGCCACCAGCAGAGACCACAGGGAATCGCTAGAGCAGTACTTC
CATSRDHRESLEQYF
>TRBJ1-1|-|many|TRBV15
TGTGCCACCAGCAGAGATTATGGCCCAAACACTGAAGCTTTCTTT
CATSRDYGPNTEAFF
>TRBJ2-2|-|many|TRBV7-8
TGTGCCAGCAGCTATCTGACATCGAACACCGGGGAGCTGTTTTTT
CASSYLTSNTGELFF
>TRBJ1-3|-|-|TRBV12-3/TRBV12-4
TGTGCCAGCAGTTTAGTCGGGGGGCGCGGAAACACCATATATTTT
CASSLVGGRGNTIYF
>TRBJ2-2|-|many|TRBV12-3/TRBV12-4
TGTGCCAGCACCCCGGCGAGGAACACCGGGGAGCTGTTTTTT
CASTPARNTGELFF
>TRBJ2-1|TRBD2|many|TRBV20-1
TGCAGTGCTACGGGGGGTCAGTCGTACTACAATGAGCAGTTCTTC
CSATGGQSYYNEQFF
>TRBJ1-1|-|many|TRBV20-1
TGCAGTGCAGGGGGGTGGCACCGGTTCGAAGGGCTGGACACTGAAGCTTTCTTT
CSAGGWHRFEGLDTEAFF
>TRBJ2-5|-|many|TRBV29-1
TGCAGCGTTGAAGGGTCAACAGGAATCCAAGAGACCCAGTACTTC
CSVEGSTGIQETQYF
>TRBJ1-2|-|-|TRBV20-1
TGCAGTGCTAGCGCCCTGAGTGGCTACACCTTC
CSASALSGYTF
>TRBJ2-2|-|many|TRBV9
TGTGCCAGTGCAGGGATAGGCACCGGGGAGCTGTTTTTT
CASAGIGTGELFF
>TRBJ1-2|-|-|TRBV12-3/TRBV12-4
TGTGCCAGCAGACCCTTGGAGACCACCAACTATGGCTACACCTTC
CASRPLETTNYGYTF
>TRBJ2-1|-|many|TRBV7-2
TGTGCCAGCAGCCAGGACCATAGCGGGCAGTTCTTC
CASSQDHSGQFF
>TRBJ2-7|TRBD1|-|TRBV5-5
TGTGCCAGCAGACTCGGACAGGGGAATCTGTACGAGCAGTACTTC
CASRLGQGNLYEQYF
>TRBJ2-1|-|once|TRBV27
TGTGCCAGCAGTTTCCGGGAATTCAATGAGCAGTTCTTC
CASSFREFNEQFF
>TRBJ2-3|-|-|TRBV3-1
TGTTCCAGCAGCGTGACTAGTCCAGATACGCAGTATTTT
CSSSVTSPDTQYF